This T cell receptor beta chain was captured in a study of long-term antiretroviral therapy in people with HIV. V was pared by 3 bases and J by 0 bases, with 5 bases between. The germline V gene encodes CDR1 SGDLS and CDR2 YYNGEE. CDR3 length: 13 amino acids. This clone was recorded a few times. No antigen is known for it. Whole-study results and caveats: Although diversity increased after ART, it remained lower than in transplant donor controls. Pre-ART expanded clones dominated the repertoire at every time point.

Participants who had HIV were, without exception, treated in the United States. Runs used v3.0 of the immunoSEQ assay and were done at survey level. Only in-frame clones appear in the TCRdb table, and some are missing; sequencing was by immunoSEQ multiplex PCR. The repertoire holds tens of thousands of clones, with roughly 84% as singletons. The sequences come from unsorted PBMCs, collected roughly 2.9 years before starting antiretroviral therapy. The genes are TRBV9 and TRBJ2-3; D possibly matches TRBD1 or TRBD2 (5 bases each). The sequence derives from a woman aged 30 to 39 with HIV. As DNA, the CDR3 is TGTGCCAGCAGCGGGGACAGCACAGATACGCAGTATTTT. This translates into CASSGDSTDTQYF.